A single sample is the source of the 22 T cell receptor beta chains below, sequenced in a study of cytomegalovirus exposure and HLA in healthy donors. This PCR relied on a set of 60 Vbeta primers and 13 Jbeta primers. This table comes from immunoSEQ multiplex PCR, and its TCRdb copy is limited to in-frame clones, with some not included. Here the sample spans more than 140,000 clones, 60% to 80% being singletons. What was sequenced was PBMCs. The receptors originated from a male donor in good health and CMV-seronegative.

V is TRBV7-9 and J is TRBJ2-2; 13 positions agree with TRBD2. Germline CDR1 is SEHNR and CDR2 is FQNEAQ (reference sequence). J gave up 6 bases and V 2 bases, and 9 bases lay outside the gene matches. The CDR3 runs 18 residues. CDR3 DNA sequence: TGTGCCAGCAGCTTAAAAGGGGGACTAGCGGGATACGCCGGGGAGCTGTTTTTT. This encodes CASSLKGGLAGYAGELFF.

This chain links TRBV5-4 with TRBJ2-5, with TRBD1 matching over 7 bases. The CDR3 runs to 14 residues. Losses at the gene ends were 0 bases for V and 2 bases for J; bases not matched to a gene: 1. Germline V gene lookup returns CDR1 SGHNT and CDR2 YYREEE (reference sequence). In DNA form, the CDR3 reads TGTGCCAGCAGCTTGGGACAGGGACAAGAGACCCAGTACTTC. Amino acid sequence: CASSLGQGQETQYF.

This sequence joins TRBV2 and TRBJ2-6; D is undetermined. This CDR3 has 15 amino acids. Germline V gene lookup returns CDR1 SNHLY and CDR2 FYNNEI. The V gene lost 5 bases and the J gene lost 4 bases, with 12 bases spanning the gap. Written as DNA, the CDR3 is TGTGCCAGCAGTCCTACCTGGGCCGGGGCCAACGTCCTGACTTTC. Translation gives CASSPTWAGANVLTF.

This clone is a singleton in its sample. The V gene is TRBV5-5, the J gene TRBJ1-2; 8 nucleotides line up with TRBD1. The germline V gene has CDR1 SGHKS and CDR2 YYEKEE (reference sequence). The CDR3 spans 14 residues. The ends lost 0 bases at V and 8 bases at J; junction bases unmatched: 6. CDR3 DNA: TGTGCCAGCAGCTTGGCCCAGGGGGCAGGAGGCTACACCTTC. This encodes CASSLAQGAGGYTF.

This clone was counted only a few times. The chain has TRBV19 and TRBJ2-5; D not resolved. The V gene's germline CDR1 is LNHDA and CDR2 SQIVND (reference sequence). This CDR3 contains 14 residues. V dropped 1 base and J dropped 0 bases, with 6 bases sitting between them. As DNA, the CDR3 is TGTGCCAGTAGTATAGGGCCGAACCAAGAGACCCAGTACTTC. This sequence encodes CASSIGPNQETQYF.

The chain combines TRBV12-5 with TRBJ2-2, with unresolved D. The V and J ends lost 1 base and 4 bases respectively, with 16 bases between them. The CDR3 covers 17 residues. Germline loops: CDR1 LGHNT, CDR2 FRNRAP. Here the CDR3 DNA reads TGTGCTAGTGGTTTGGCCGGTAGCACCTCCCCCACCGGGGAGCTGTTTTTT. This sequence encodes CASGLAGSTSPTGELFF. The whole variable domain, remainder taken from reference TRBV12-5 and TRBJ2-2, is DARVTQTPRHKVTEMGQEVTMRCQPILGHNTVFWYRQTMMQGLELLAYFRNRAPLDDSGMPKDRFSAEMPDATLATLKIQPSEPRDSAVYFCASGLAGSTSPTGELFFGEGSRLTVL.

This clone has only a few counts. The chain has TRBV6-1 and TRBJ1-1; TRBD1 matches 11 bases. Germline V gene lookup returns CDR1 MNHNS and CDR2 SASEGT. The CDR3 loop spans 15 amino acids. V lost 6 bases, J lost 7 bases, and 10 bases stayed unmatched. The CDR3 loop reads CASSFGTGGGNEAFF. The DNA for the CDR3 is TGTGCCAGCAGCTTTGGGACAGGGGGTGGTAATGAAGCTTTCTTT.

This clone was seen more than once but under ten times. V is TRBV25-1 and J is TRBJ2-2, with D unresolved. Germline V gives CDR1 MGHDK, CDR2 SYGVNS. This CDR3 comprises 14 residues. Trimming left V 3 bases short and J 3 bases short, with 8 bases between. The CDR3 protein is CASSDIADTGELFF. In DNA form, the CDR3 reads TGTGCCAGCAGTGACATAGCAGACACCGGGGAGCTGTTTTTT.

On this clone: One junction end disagrees with the germline gene, perhaps due to a read error. This sequence joins TRBV7-2 and TRBJ2-4; the match to TRBD2 covers 9 bases. The germline gives CDR1 SGHTA, CDR2 FQGNSA. The length of the CDR3 is 14 residues. DNA for the CDR3: TGTGCCAGCAGCGAGGCTGGACTAGCGCGTAACGTCCACTTC. Translated, it gives CASSEAGLARNVHF.

V is TRBV7-8 and J is TRBJ2-7, with 8 bases fitting TRBD2. The CDR3 has 17 amino acids. V lost 3 bases and J lost 2; bases outside the gene matches: 12. The germline V gene has CDR1 SGHVS and CDR2 FQNEAQ. This chain's CDR3 is CASSLGGVAGLTYEQYF. The CDR3 DNA follows: TGTGCCAGCAGCTTGGGGGGGGTAGCGGGGCTAACCTACGAGCAGTACTTC. Full variable domain (rest looked up from reference TRBV7-8 and TRBJ2-7): GAGVSQSPRYKVAKRGQDVALRCDPISGHVSLFWYQQALGQGPEFLTYFQNEAQLDKSGLPSDRFFAERPEGSVSTLKIQRTQQEDSAVYLCASSLGGVAGLTYEQYFGPGTRLTVT.

The rearrangement joins TRBV5-1 to TRBJ2-4; D is perhaps TRBD2 (5 bases). Trimming pared 0 bases from V and 7 bases from J, leaving 11 bases between. CDR3 length: 14 amino acids. Germline loops: CDR1 SGHRS, CDR2 YFSETQ. The CDR3 loop reads CASSLGPTGNIQYF. The CDR3 bases are TGCGCCAGCAGCTTGGGACCCACGGGGAACATTCAGTACTTC.

The rearrangement uses TRBV19 and TRBJ1-5; D may be TRBD1 (5 bases). V shed 1 base and J shed 4 bases, with 11 bases lying between them. CDR3 length: 15 amino acids. Germline V lookup: CDR1 LNHDA, CDR2 SQIVND (reference sequence). For the CDR3, the DNA is TGTGCCAGTAGTATAGGCCCGACAGAAAATCAGCCCCAGCATTTT. Amino acid sequence: CASSIGPTENQPQHF.

The chain joins TRBV30 to TRBJ1-2; TRBD1 is a possible D gene (5 bases). The V and J ends lost 1 base and 7 bases respectively, with 10 bases between them. Germline CDR1 and CDR2: GTSNPN and SVGIG (reference sequence). The CDR3 is made up of 12 amino acids. In DNA, the CDR3 is TGTGCCTGGAGTGAATCCAGGGCTGGCTACACCTTC. It specifies CAWSESRAGYTF.

This sequence joins TRBV6-5 and TRBJ2-7, with 7 bases lining up with TRBD1. CDR1 and CDR2 (germline): MNHEY, SVGAGI. The trim removed 0 bases at V and 11 bases at J, leaving 1 base unmatched. The CDR3 runs to 11 residues. CDR3 in amino acids: CASSYSGTEYF. As DNA, the CDR3 is TGTGCCAGCAGTTACTCCGGGACAGAGTACTTC.

This chain links TRBV7-2 with TRBJ2-7; 8 bases are shared with TRBD1. The CDR3 sequence is 15 residues long. The J segment lost 3 bases and the V segment lost 4 bases, leaving 8 bases of the junction unmatched. The germline CDR1 and CDR2 sequences are SGHTA and FQGNSA. CDR3 nucleotides: TGTGCCAGCAGCTCACAGCCGGGACAGGACTACGAGCAGTACTTC. Translating it yields CASSSQPGQDYEQYF.

This chain connects TRBV18 to TRBJ1-2; no firm D call. The ends were cut back, 1 base at V and 1 base at J, with 7 bases in the middle. This CDR3 region has 14 residues. Germline assignment: CDR1 KGHSH and CDR2 LQKENI. The CDR3 is CASSPLSDNYGYTF. The CDR3 DNA reads as TGTGCCAGCTCACCACTCAGCGATAACTATGGCTACACCTTC.

The chain links TRBV6-5 to TRBJ2-7, with a possible D match to TRBD2 (6 bases). CDR3 length: 15 amino acids. Germline V lookup: CDR1 MNHEY, CDR2 SVGAGI. V lost 0 bases, J lost 2 bases, and 11 bases lay in between. The CDR3 DNA is TGTGCCAGCAGTTACTCTAGCGGACCTACCTACGAGCAGTACTTC. Its protein is CASSYSSGPTYEQYF.

This clone is a singleton in its sample. The chain joins TRBV29-1 to TRBJ2-7; 7 bases align to TRBD1. After removal of 6 bases from V and 6 bases from J, the junction contained 17 bases not matched to a gene. Per the germline V gene, CDR1 is SQVTM and CDR2 is ANQGSEA. This CDR3 has 15 residues. CDR3 coding DNA: TGCAGCGTCCGACAGGGCTCTGGGGCTTCTTCCGAGCAGTACTTC. Amino acid sequence: CSVRQGSGASSEQYF.

The chain combines TRBV19 with TRBJ1-1, with D possibly matching TRBD1 (6 bases). Germline V gene lookup returns CDR1 LNHDA and CDR2 SQIVND (reference sequence). V lost 5 bases and J lost 0, with 19 bases in between. The length of the CDR3 is 17 residues. The CDR3 nucleotides read TGTGCCAGTAGTGGGACACGGAGCTTGTCCATGAACACTGAAGCTTTCTTT. It translates to CASSGTRSLSMNTEAFF.

The gene calls are TRBV19 and TRBJ2-1, with D tentatively TRBD1 (6 bases). Trimming took 7 bases from V and 6 from J, leaving 19 bases between them. The CDR3 length is 15 residues. The germline V gene encodes CDR1 LNHDA and CDR2 SQIVND (reference sequence). CDR3 residues: CASKSRNRDGNEQFF. The DNA of the CDR3 is TGTGCCAGTAAGTCTCGGAACAGGGACGGCAATGAGCAGTTCTTC.

This chain links TRBV7-9 with TRBJ2-2, with 8 positions matching TRBD2. The CDR3 is made up of 16 amino acids. CDR1 and CDR2 (germline): SEHNR, FQNEAQ (reference sequence). DNA for the CDR3: TGTTCCACCTCATACGGGGGGGGAACGAACACCGGGGAGCTGTTTTTT. Amino acid sequence: CSTSYGGGTNTGELFF.

As regards this clone: A read error may produce the germline difference seen at one junction end. The chain uses TRBV7-8 and TRBJ2-7, with TRBD2 identical over 15 bases. Germline lookup yields CDR1 SGHVS and CDR2 FQNEAQ. The CDR3 is 16 amino acids. CDR3 nucleotides: TGTGTCAGCAGCATGGGACTAGCGGGAGGCGGTTACGAGCAGTACTTC. This sequence encodes CVSSMGLAGGGYEQYF.